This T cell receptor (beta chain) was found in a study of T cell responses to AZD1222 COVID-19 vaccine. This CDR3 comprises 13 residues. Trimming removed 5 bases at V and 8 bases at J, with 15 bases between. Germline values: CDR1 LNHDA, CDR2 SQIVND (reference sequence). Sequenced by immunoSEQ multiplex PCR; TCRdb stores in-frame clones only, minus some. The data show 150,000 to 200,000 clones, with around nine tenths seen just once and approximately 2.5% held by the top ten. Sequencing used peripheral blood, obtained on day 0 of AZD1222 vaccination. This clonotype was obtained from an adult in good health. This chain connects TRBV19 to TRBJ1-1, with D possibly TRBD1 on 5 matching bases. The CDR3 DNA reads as TGTGCCAGTAGTGGGGGGACTGGCCCAGAAGCTTTCTTT. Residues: CASSGGTGPEAFF. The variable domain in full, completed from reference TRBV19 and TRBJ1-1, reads DGGITQSPKYLFRKEGQNVTLSCEQNLNHDAMYWYRQDPGQGLRLIYYSQIVNDFQKGDIAEGYSVSREKKESFPLTVTSAQKNPTAFYLCASSGGTGPEAFFGQGTRLTVV.